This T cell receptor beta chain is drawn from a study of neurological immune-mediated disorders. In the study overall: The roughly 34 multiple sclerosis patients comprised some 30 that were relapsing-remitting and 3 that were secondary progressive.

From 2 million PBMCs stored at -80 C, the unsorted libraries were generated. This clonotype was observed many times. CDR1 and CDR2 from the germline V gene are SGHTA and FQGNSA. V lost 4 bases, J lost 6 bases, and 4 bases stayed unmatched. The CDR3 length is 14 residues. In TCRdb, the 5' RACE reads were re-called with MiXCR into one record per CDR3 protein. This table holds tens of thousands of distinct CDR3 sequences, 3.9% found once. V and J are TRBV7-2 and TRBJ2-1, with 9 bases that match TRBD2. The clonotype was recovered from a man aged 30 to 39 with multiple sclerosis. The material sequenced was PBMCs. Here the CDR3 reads CASSSGLALNEQFF. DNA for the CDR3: TGTGCCAGCAGCTCGGGACTAGCCCTCAATGAGCAGTTCTTC.